This T cell receptor beta chain was observed in a study of regulatory T cells in long-lasting Graves disease. Study conclusions and caveats: The small sample size may have reduced accuracy. Less diverse TCR repertoires were seen in persistent Graves' patients than in newly diagnosed ones.

Time point here: newly diagnosed GD, antithyroid drugs for less than 3 months. TCR sequences were obtained from RNA taken from PBMCs. Each patient gave 7.5 to 9 milliliters of EDTA-anticoagulated peripheral blood. This clonotype was detected many times. Its matching antigen is unknown. V lost 2 bases, J lost 4 bases, and 10 bases lay in between. The germline V gene has CDR1 SGHRS and CDR2 YFSETQ. The CDR3 runs to 14 residues. With iRepertoire HTBI primers and Arm-PCR of CDR3 regions, TCR beta libraries were built. TCRdb redid the calling of the multiplex PCR reads with MiXCR, one entry per CDR3 protein. The sample lists about 440,000 distinct CDR3 sequences, about 15% occurring once. These data also featured in a second study, about T cells in Graves' hyperthyroidism and ophthalmopathy. This second study says: Most clonotypes expanded in thyroid above 0.001 were likewise present in blood.

This sequence originates from a woman aged 25 to 45 with Graves disease. The sample consisted of peripheral blood mononuclear cells (PBMCs), taken at new diagnosis, from a patient treated with antithyroid drugs. This chain links TRBV5-1 with TRBJ2-1; D is unclear. The CDR3 sequence: CASSFTDPYNEQFF. DNA for the CDR3: TGCGCCAGCAGCTTCACGGACCCGTACAATGAGCAGTTCTTC.